This is a list of T cell receptor beta chains from one sample in a study of T cells in tuberculosis. The repertoire was sequenced with immunoSEQ multiplex PCR; TCRdb's copy has only in-frame clones and lacks some. The repertoire holds about 88,000 clones, with approximately 90% as singletons. The sample comprised CD1b-GMM tetramer-negative cells sorted from PBMCs. The receptor set was obtained from an adult woman with latent tuberculosis. Each CDR3 is given with its conserved first and last residue. D genes are given only for firm matches. A clone size is listed for some rows: how often the clone was seen (once, few, many), or a class if it is expanded.

TRBV11-3,-,-,TRBJ2-3,CASSPGAGVTDTQYF,TGTGCCAGCAGCCCAGGGGCGGGGGTCACCGATACGCAGTATTTT
TRBV5-4,-,-,TRBJ1-2,CASSASYRVSNYGYTF,TGTGCCAGCAGCGCCTCGTACAGGGTCTCTAACTATGGCTACACCTTC
TRBV5-4,TRBD2,few,TRBJ2-2,CASSQGRSSGGLNTGELFF,TGTGCCAGCAGCCAAGGGAGGTCTAGCGGGGGCCTAAACACCGGGGAGCTGTTTTTT
TRBV19,-,-,TRBJ1-1,CASSPMDSMNTEAFF,TGTGCCAGTAGCCCTATGGACAGCATGAACACTGAAGCTTTCTTT
TRBV27,-,-,TRBJ2-2,CASSLWGPPNTGELFF,TGTGCCAGCAGTTTATGGGGGCCCCCGAACACCGGGGAGCTGTTTTTT
TRBV5-4,-,-,TRBJ2-7,CASSTGQTYEQYF,TGTGCCAGCAGCACCGGACAGACCTACGAGCAGTACTTC
TRBV7-2,TRBD1,-,TRBJ1-4,CASSLVTGANEKLFF,TGTGCCAGCAGCTTAGTGACAGGGGCTAATGAAAAACTGTTTTTT
TRBV6-5,-,-,TRBJ1-1,CASKSGWVPEAFF,TGTGCCAGCAAATCGGGGTGGGTTCCTGAAGCTTTCTTT
TRBV18,TRBD1,-,TRBJ1-2,CASSPLPTGGDYGYTF,TGTGCCAGCTCACCACTTCCGACAGGGGGCGACTATGGCTACACCTTC
TRBV7-9,-,-,TRBJ2-2,CASAADTGELFF,TGTGCCAGCGCTGCGGACACCGGGGAGCTGTTTTTT
TRBV9,-,-,TRBJ2-1,CASSVGSGPYNEQFF,TGTGCCAGCAGCGTAGGTAGCGGTCCTTACAATGAGCAGTTCTTC
TRBV7-3,TRBD1,-,TRBJ2-1,CASSSRTGRNEQFF,TGTGCCAGCAGCTCACGGACAGGAAGAAATGAGCAGTTCTTC
TRBV2,TRBD2,-,TRBJ2-3,CASSEWSASGGTYQYF,TGTGCCAGCAGTGAGTGGTCGGCTAGCGGGGGCACCTATCAGTATTTT
TRBV19,-,-,TRBJ2-1,CASSPGTPDNEQFF,TGTGCCAGTAGCCCCGGGACACCCGACAATGAGCAGTTCTTC
TRBV11-1,-,-,TRBJ1-1,CASSFIQGNTEAFF,TGTGCCAGCAGCTTTATCCAGGGGAACACTGAAGCTTTCTTT
TRBV6-5,TRBD2,-,TRBJ2-3,CASSYSAGGTDTQYF,TGTGCCAGCAGTTACAGTGCGGGGGGCACAGATACGCAGTATTTT
TRBV11-2,TRBD2,-,TRBJ2-1,CASSLRLAGVYNEQFF,TGTGCCAGCAGCTTACGACTAGCGGGGGTCTACAATGAGCAGTTCTTC
TRBV10-3,-,-,TRBJ1-1,CAISESPGLNTEAFF,TGTGCCATCAGTGAGTCCCCAGGATTGAACACTGAAGCTTTCTTT
TRBV10-3,TRBD1,-,TRBJ1-5,CAISEGTGDQPQHF,TGTGCCATCAGTGAAGGGACAGGAGATCAGCCCCAGCATTTT
TRBV6-1,-,-,TRBJ1-6,CASSPRNNSPLHF,TGTGCCAGCAGCCCCAGGAATAATTCACCCCTCCACTTT
TRBV10-3,TRBD2,-,TRBJ2-7,CAISDPGTRAYEQYF,TGTGCCATCAGTGATCCCGGGACTAGGGCCTACGAGCAGTACTTC
TRBV6-1,TRBD2,-,TRBJ2-5,CASSEGLRSGGETQYF,TGTGCCAGCAGTGAAGGTCTAAGGAGCGGGGGGGAGACCCAGTACTTC
TRBV7-2,TRBD2,-,TRBJ2-1,CASSLSGTSAYNEQFF,TGTGCCAGCAGCTTATCCGGGACTAGCGCCTACAATGAGCAGTTCTTC
TRBV19,TRBD1,-,TRBJ2-1,CASSARQGLSYNEQFF,TGTGCCAGTAGTGCCCGACAGGGGTTGTCTTACAATGAGCAGTTCTTC
TRBV10-1,TRBD2,once,TRBJ2-5,CASRILTRGKQETQYF,TGCGCCAGCAGAATTCTGACGCGGGGGAAGCAAGAGACCCAGTACTTC
TRBV7-9,-,few,TRBJ1-2,CASSLATPPNYGYTF,TGTGCCAGCAGCTTAGCGACACCGCCGAACTATGGCTACACCTTC
TRBV29-1,-,-,TRBJ2-1,CSVSRYNEQFF,TGCAGCGTATCCAGATACAATGAGCAGTTCTTC
TRBV11-2,TRBD2,-,TRBJ2-7,CASSIAGGSYEQYF,TGTGCCAGCAGTATAGCGGGGGGCTCGTACGAGCAGTACTTC
TRBV27,-,-,TRBJ2-2,CASSTQGPGELFF,TGTGCCAGCAGTACTCAGGGTCCCGGGGAGCTGTTTTTT
TRBV6-5,TRBD2,once,TRBJ2-5,CASGGVRETQYF,TGTGCCAGCGGGGGGGTGAGAGAGACCCAGTACTTC
TRBV5-4,-,-,TRBJ2-7,CASSLGGAGYEQYF,TGTGCCAGCAGCTTGGGCGGGGCCGGGTACGAGCAGTACTTC
TRBV9,TRBD2,-,TRBJ2-3,CASNLGRDTDTQYF,TGTGCCAGCAACCTCGGGAGGGACACAGATACGCAGTATTTT
TRBV28,-,-,TRBJ1-2,CASSRPGLGYTF,TGTGCCAGCAGTAGACCAGGGTTAGGCTACACCTTC
TRBV30,-,once,TRBJ2-7,CAWAQTDRYEQYF,TGTGCCTGGGCCCAGACCGACAGGTACGAGCAGTACTTC
TRBV12-5,TRBD2,-,TRBJ2-1,CASGLNPGLAGDNEQFF,TGTGCTAGTGGTTTGAATCCGGGACTAGCGGGAGACAATGAGCAGTTCTTC
TRBV25-1,-,-,TRBJ1-2,CASSPSGINYGYTF,TGTGCCAGCAGTCCCTCGGGAATTAACTATGGCTACACCTTC
TRBV10-1,TRBD1,-,TRBJ1-2,CASSTGGRYGYTF,TGCGCCAGCAGTACAGGGGGCCGGTATGGCTACACCTTC
TRBV19,-,-,TRBJ2-7,CATRDFYEQYF,TGTGCCACCAGGGACTTCTACGAGCAGTACTTC